The next 32 T cell receptor beta chains were all read from a single sample in a study of T cell responses to AZD1222 COVID-19 vaccine. Clones were sequenced by immunoSEQ multiplex PCR, and TCRdb holds only the in-frame ones, with some missing. Of 150,000 to 200,000 clones in the sample, 91% are singletons; the top ten hold under 1.5%. The source was peripheral blood, collected 28 days after the second AZD1222 dose. All receptors come from an adult who received the AZD1222 COVID-19 vaccine.

V and J are TRBV12-3 or TRBV12-4 and TRBJ2-7; D not certain. Trimming removed 1 base at V and 4 bases at J, with 5 bases between. The CDR3 extends over 12 amino acids. The CDR3 sequence is CASSLVRYEQYF. The CDR3 DNA is TGTGCCAGCAGTTTAGTCCGGTACGAGCAGTACTTC.

CDR3: CASSLGTGDNEQFF. As DNA, the CDR3 is TGCGCCAGCAGCTTGGGGACCGGGGACAATGAGCAGTTCTTC. This chain uses TRBV5-1 with TRBJ2-1; tentatively, D is TRBD2 (5 bases). Germline-derived CDR1 and CDR2 are SGHRS and YFSETQ. The V gene lost 0 bases and the J gene lost 5 bases, with 9 bases spanning the gap. The CDR3 totals 14 residues. Together with reference TRBV5-1 and TRBJ2-1, the CDR3 gives the full variable domain: KAGVTQTPRYLIKTRGQQVTLSCSPISGHRSVSWYQQTPGQGLQFLFEYFSETQRNKGNFPGRFSGRQFSNSRSEMNVSTLELGDSALYLCASSLGTGDNEQFFGPGTRLTVL.

The rearrangement uses TRBV28 and TRBJ2-3; D not certain. Germline V gene lookup returns CDR1 MDHEN and CDR2 SYDVKM. Trimming shortened V by 1 base and J by 4 bases, and 24 bases separated the two germline ends. The CDR3 length is 19 residues. The CDR3 DNA reads TGTGCCAGCAGTTTATTTCTTGGCATTTTTACCCGTAACGCAGATACGCAGTATTTT. This encodes CASSLFLGIFTRNADTQYF.

The chain employs TRBV19 and TRBJ1-2; the match to TRBD1 covers 7 bases. CDR1 and CDR2 from the germline V gene are LNHDA and SQIVND (reference sequence). Trimming removed 4 bases from V and 4 bases from J; junction bases left unmatched: 9. This CDR3 contains 15 residues. DNA for the CDR3: TGTGCCAGTAGTAAATCCGGGACAGAACTCTATGGCTACACCTTC. Translated: CASSKSGTELYGYTF.

The chain joins TRBV24-1 to TRBJ2-5; D is uncertain. V lost 3 bases and J 2 bases, leaving 12 bases between the germline ends. Germline V gene sequence: CDR1 KGHDR, CDR2 SFDVKD. This CDR3 is built from 15 residues. CDR3 nucleotide sequence: TGTGCCACCAGTGATCCTGGCAGAAATCAAGAGACCCAGTACTTC. Encoded protein: CATSDPGRNQETQYF.

The chain carries TRBV6-5 and TRBJ1-6; weak D call: TRBD1 (5 bases). The germline V gene has CDR1 MNHEY and CDR2 SVGAGI. The V end lost 7 bases, the J end lost 5 bases, and 9 bases lay between the germline ends. The CDR3 consists of 13 residues. CDR3 amino acids: CASKQVNNSPLHF. Written as DNA, the CDR3 is TGTGCCAGCAAACAGGTGAATAATTCACCCCTCCACTTT.

This clone was counted a few times. J is TRBJ1-2 and V is TRBV7-2; D perhaps matches TRBD1 (5 bases). The CDR3 is 15 amino acids. V dropped 3 bases and J dropped 1 base, with 12 bases sitting between them. CDR1 and CDR2 (germline): SGHTA, FQGNSA. As DNA, the CDR3 is TGTGCCAGCAGCTTCCCTGGAGGGGTTAACTATGGCTACACCTTC. Its translation is CASSFPGGVNYGYTF.

The chain links TRBV6-4 to TRBJ2-3; perhaps TRBD2 as D (6 bases). The CDR3 runs 15 residues. Trimming left V 2 bases short and J 3 bases short, with 12 bases between. Germline V lookup: CDR1 MRHNA, CDR2 SNTAGT. CDR3 sequence: CASSDGAGVTDTQYF. The DNA for the CDR3 is TGTGCCAGCAGTGACGGAGCGGGCGTGACAGATACGCAGTATTTT.

CDR3 amino acids: CASSVDQYNEQFF. As DNA, the CDR3 is TGTGCCAGCAGCGTAGACCAGTACAATGAGCAGTTCTTC. The chain carries TRBV9 and TRBJ2-1; D is uncertain. The CDR3 sequence is 13 residues long. The V end lost 0 bases, the J end lost 4 bases, and 5 bases lay between the germline ends. In germline, CDR1 is SGDLS, CDR2 YYNGEE.

The gene calls are TRBV18 and TRBJ1-1, with 7 bases identical to TRBD1. Per the germline V gene, CDR1 is KGHSH and CDR2 is LQKENI. V was clipped by 6 bases and J by 11 bases; unmatched bases: 24. The CDR3 is 17 amino acids. CDR3 sequence (DNA): TGTGCCAGCTCTCCTAGGACAGGATCTATTCACAAGACCGACGCTTTCTTT. Translated: CASSPRTGSIHKTDAFF.

The chain has TRBV15 and TRBJ1-1; 7 bases fit TRBD1. Germline-derived CDR1 and CDR2 are LNHNV and YYDKDF (reference sequence). The CDR3 is 15 amino acids. V shed 1 base, J shed 3 bases, and the junction held 5 bases outside the gene matches. The CDR3 loop reads CATSRGDRAYTEAFF. Written as DNA, the CDR3 is TGTGCCACCAGCAGAGGAGACAGGGCTTACACTGAAGCTTTCTTT.

Notes on this clone: A much larger clone is a single base away; this may be a read error. This sequence joins TRBV27 and TRBJ1-3, with TRBD1 identical over 7 bases. Looked up from germline, CDR1 is MNHEY and CDR2 is SMNVEV (reference sequence). This CDR3 is built from 14 residues. The ends lost 4 bases at V and 0 bases at J; junction bases unmatched: 0. The CDR3 bases are TGTGCCAGCAGTTCAGGGGGCTCTGGAAACACCATATATTTT. It is translated as CASSSGGSGNTIYF.

V usage is TRBV5-6 and J usage is TRBJ1-1, with D unresolved. CDR1 is SGHDT, CDR2 YYEEEE, per germline. Trimming shortened V by 1 base and J by 6 bases, and 13 bases separated the two germline ends. This CDR3 is 14 amino acids long. The CDR3 sequence: CASSLLWAAPEAFF. Written as DNA, the CDR3 is TGTGCCAGCAGCTTGCTTTGGGCAGCGCCTGAAGCTTTCTTT.

This clone was counted once. The rearrangement joins TRBV3-1 (or the pseudogene TRBV3-2) to TRBJ2-7; a possible D gene is TRBD1 (6 bases). V dropped 2 bases and J dropped 11 bases, with 13 bases sitting between them. Germline V gene sequence: CDR1 LGHDT, CDR2 YNNKEL (reference sequence). The length of the CDR3 is 12 residues. This chain's CDR3 is CASSQSSGTKYF. CDR3 in DNA: TGTGCCAGCAGCCAATCGTCCGGGACAAAGTACTTC.

The chain combines TRBV13 with TRBJ2-3; 7 bases match TRBD2. Germline assignment: CDR1 PRHDT and CDR2 FYEKMQ (reference sequence). Trimming cost V 4 bases and J 1 base; bases outside gene matches: 14. The CDR3 is 18 amino acids. CDR3 residues: CASSSMGGNEEGTDTQYF. CDR3 in DNA: TGTGCCAGCAGCTCCATGGGGGGGAATGAGGAGGGCACAGATACGCAGTATTTT.

The chain has TRBV19 and TRBJ1-1; a possible D gene is TRBD1 (5 bases). CDR3 length equals 19 residues. Germline CDR1 LNHDA, CDR2 SQIVND (reference sequence). V lost 3 bases and J 0 bases, leaving 23 bases between the germline ends. The CDR3 loop is CASSIGRGATRRLNTEAFF. In nucleotides, the CDR3 is TGTGCCAGTAGTATCGGTAGGGGCGCAACTAGGAGACTGAACACTGAAGCTTTCTTT.

The gene calls are TRBV29-1 and TRBJ2-7, with 10 nucleotides matching TRBD1. Germline CDR1 and CDR2: SQVTM and ANQGSEA. V dropped 3 bases and J dropped 6; count of bases not matched to a gene: 14. The CDR3 consists of 16 residues. The CDR3 sequence: CSVDSGMTGGFVEQYF. CDR3 nucleotide sequence: TGCAGCGTTGATAGCGGGATGACAGGGGGCTTCGTCGAGCAGTACTTC.

This rearrangement joins TRBV7-2 to TRBJ2-4; a weak D match, TRBD2 (6 bases). V was clipped by 2 bases and J by 3 bases, with 14 bases between them. Per the germline V gene, CDR1 is SGHTA and CDR2 is FQGNSA. The CDR3 has 16 amino acids. For the CDR3, the DNA is TGTGCCAGCAGCTTAAGTATAGGAGGGGACAAAAACATTCAGTACTTC. It specifies CASSLSIGGDKNIQYF.

The V call is TRBV19, the J call TRBJ2-2, with 8 nucleotides matching TRBD2. Losses at the gene ends were 3 bases for V and 1 base for J; bases not matched to a gene: 1. The CDR3 is 15 amino acids. Germline CDR1 is LNHDA and CDR2 is SQIVND (reference sequence). The CDR3, as DNA: TGTGCCAGTAGTATGCTAGCGGGGAACACCGGGGAGCTGTTTTTT. This gives the protein CASSMLAGNTGELFF.

This chain links TRBV19 with TRBJ2-1; D uncertain. The length of the CDR3 is 12 residues. Trimming left V 3 bases short and J 5 bases short, with 5 bases between. CDR1 is LNHDA and CDR2 is SQIVND in the germline V gene (reference sequence). The CDR3 DNA reads TGTGCCAGTAGTATTGAAAACAATGAGCAGTTCTTC. Its translation is CASSIENNEQFF. The variable domain in full, with the rest retrieved from reference TRBV19 and TRBJ2-1, is DGGITQSPKYLFRKEGQNVTLSCEQNLNHDAMYWYRQDPGQGLRLIYYSQIVNDFQKGDIAEGYSVSREKKESFPLTVTSAQKNPTAFYLCASSIENNEQFFGPGTRLTVL.

The V and J genes are TRBV6-5 and TRBJ2-3; no clear D. V lost 4 bases, J lost 5 bases, and 4 bases lay in between. CDR3 size: 11 residues. Germline V gene lookup returns CDR1 MNHEY and CDR2 SVGAGI. The CDR3 DNA reads TGTGCCAGCAGTTGGGGAGATACGCAGTATTTT. The encoded protein is CASSWGDTQYF.

The gene calls are TRBV9 and TRBJ2-7; no clear D gene. V lost 0 bases, J lost 2 bases, and 9 bases lay in between. CDR1 is SGDLS, CDR2 YYNGEE, per germline. The CDR3 length is 14 residues. For the CDR3, the DNA is TGTGCCAGCAGCGTAGAAAGCCAAACCTACGAGCAGTACTTC. Translated, it gives CASSVESQTYEQYF. The whole variable domain, remainder taken from reference TRBV9 and TRBJ2-7, is DSGVTQTPKHLITATGQRVTLRCSPRSGDLSVYWYQQSLDQGLQFLIQYYNGEERAKGNILERFSAQQFPDLHSELNLSSLELGDSALYFCASSVESQTYEQYFGPGTRLTVT.

This clone is a singleton in its sample. The V call is TRBV18, the J call TRBJ2-3; 10 nucleotides line up with TRBD1. The CDR3 contains 16 residues. Germline V gives CDR1 KGHSH, CDR2 LQKENI. The trim removed 5 bases at V and 3 bases at J, leaving 8 bases unmatched. This CDR3 reads CASSVTPGQGTDTQYF. The CDR3 nucleotides are TGTGCCAGCTCAGTAACACCGGGACAGGGGACAGATACGCAGTATTTT.

The V and J genes are TRBV19 and TRBJ2-2; 9 bases line up with TRBD1. With V trimmed by 5 bases and J by 7 bases, 5 bases remained unmatched. Per the germline V gene, CDR1 is LNHDA and CDR2 is SQIVND (reference sequence). The CDR3 is 14 residues long. CDR3 in amino acids: CASSPGTGIGELFF. CDR3 DNA: TGTGCCAGTAGTCCCGGGACAGGGATCGGGGAGCTGTTTTTT.

The CDR3 coding sequence is TGTGCCAGCTCACTCCTTAATAGAGCGGGGTACAATGAGCAGTTCTTC. Protein: CASSLLNRAGYNEQFF. The gene calls are TRBV18 and TRBJ2-1, with 7 bases lining up with TRBD2. Per the germline V gene, CDR1 is KGHSH and CDR2 is LQKENI. The ends lost 4 bases at V and 4 bases at J; junction bases unmatched: 10. The length of the CDR3 is 16 residues.

J is TRBJ2-7 and V is TRBV28, with D perhaps given as TRBD1 or TRBD2 (5 bases each). V lost 5 bases, J lost 0 bases, and 17 bases lay in between. This CDR3 has 16 residues. Per the germline V gene, CDR1 is MDHEN and CDR2 is SYDVKM. The CDR3 loop is CASSVTPGAGSYEQYF. CDR3 coding DNA: TGTGCCAGCAGTGTCACCCCCGGGGCCGGCTCCTACGAGCAGTACTTC.

The rearrangement uses TRBV27 and TRBJ2-7; 8 bases are a match to TRBD1. The trim removed 2 bases at V and 5 bases at J, leaving 5 bases unmatched. CDR1 and CDR2 (germline): MNHEY, SMNVEV (reference sequence). The CDR3 sequence is 14 residues long. The DNA for the CDR3 is TGTGCCAGCAGTTTAAAGGGACAGGAGAACGAGCAGTACTTC. This sequence encodes CASSLKGQENEQYF.

The chain couples TRBV3-1 (or the pseudogene TRBV3-2) to TRBJ2-3; D remains unclear. There are 13 residues in the CDR3. Trimming cost V 0 bases and J 4 bases, with 5 bases left between them. The V gene's germline CDR1 is LGHDT and CDR2 YNNKEL (reference sequence). In DNA form, the CDR3 reads TGTGCCAGCAGCCAAGAGCCCCCAGATACGCAGTATTTT. Its protein product is CASSQEPPDTQYF.

The J gene is TRBJ2-5, the V gene TRBV3-1 (or the pseudogene TRBV3-2); a weak D match, TRBD2 (6 bases). V lost 1 base and J lost 4, with 19 bases in between. Germline V lookup: CDR1 LGHDT, CDR2 YNNKEL (reference sequence). The CDR3 extends over 17 amino acids. The CDR3 DNA reads as TGTGCCAGCAGCCAAGTTGCGGGTGGACCCGGGGGAGAGACCCAGTACTTC. Protein: CASSQVAGGPGGETQYF.

CDR3 nucleotide sequence: TGTGCCAGCAGCCAGATTCGGAGACTAGCGGGAGTACCCTACGAGCAGTACTTC. The encoded protein is CASSQIRRLAGVPYEQYF. The chain joins TRBV4-2 to TRBJ2-7, with 12 bases that match TRBD2. Trimming removed 3 bases from V and 2 bases from J; junction bases left unmatched: 11. Per the germline V gene, CDR1 is LGHNA and CDR2 is YNFKEQ. The CDR3 extends over 18 amino acids.

The chain uses TRBV27 and TRBJ2-7; 7 bases line up with TRBD1. This CDR3 region has 14 residues. Germline trimming cut 7 bases from V and 2 bases from J; bases unmatched to any gene: 8. Per the germline V gene, CDR1 is MNHEY and CDR2 is SMNVEV (reference sequence). CDR3 sequence (DNA): TGTGCCAGCACTTTCTCCGGGACAGCCTACGAGCAGTACTTC. Its translation: CASTFSGTAYEQYF.

The V gene is TRBV11-2, the J gene TRBJ2-3, with D perhaps matching TRBD1 (6 bases). V lost 2 bases and J lost 3, with 9 bases in between. The germline V gene encodes CDR1 SGHAT and CDR2 FQNNGV. This CDR3 region has 14 residues. CDR3 in amino acids: CASSLRGGTDTQYF. The CDR3 bases are TGTGCCAGCAGCTTACGAGGGGGAACAGATACGCAGTATTTT.